The text below deals with one T cell receptor beta chain. Its antigen is unidentified. This entry belongs to a study of CD8 T cells in ankylosing spondylitis. Study-level points and caveats: In peripheral blood, disease-linked CD8+ clones occurred at relatively low frequencies. In ankylosing spondylitis patients, matched synovial fluid reportedly showed significant enrichment of disease-linked clones. What appeared characteristic of ankylosing spondylitis blood was a TCR beta motif of about eight highly homologous variants.

Each CDR3 protein gets one entry after TCRdb re-called the 5' RACE reads with MiXCR. The sample holds hundreds of thousands of distinct CDR3 sequences, 26% seen once. Germline V gene data show CDR1 as SGHTA and CDR2 as FQGNSA. The CDR3 is made up of 16 amino acids. The V and J ends lost 1 base and 8 bases respectively, with 18 bases between them. This TCR was sampled from a male donor with ankylosing spondylitis. The chain carries TRBV7-2 and TRBJ2-1; D uncertain. Sequencing was done on a sample of blood, either unsorted or a sorted T cell fraction (not recorded which). The chain's CDR3 is CASSLVGGFPSHEQFF. The CDR3 DNA reads as TGTGCCAGCAGCTTAGTAGGCGGATTCCCATCCCATGAGCAGTTCTTC.